A single sample gave rise to the 17 T cell receptor beta chains below, sequenced in a study of T-cell reconstitution after alpha-beta-depleted transplantation in children. A TCRbeta library incorporating unique molecular identifiers was prepared. Via MiXCR, TCRdb re-called the PCR reads, giving one row per CDR3 protein. The sample has 150,000 to 200,000 distinct CDR3 sequences; around 10% are singletons. The input for sequencing was PBMCs, taken before TCRalphabeta/CD19-depleted stem cell transplant. These receptors came from a boy aged 2-15 years with acute myeloid leukemia, due to receive a stem cell transplant.

This clonotype was observed a handful of times. V gene TRBV2 combines with J gene TRBJ1-5; D not certain. The CDR3 has 13 amino acids. Trimming shortened V by 4 bases and J by 1 base, and 5 bases separated the two germline ends. The V gene's germline CDR1 is SNHLY and CDR2 FYNNEI. The CDR3 region is CASSGASNQPQHF. CDR3 DNA: TGTGCCAGCAGTGGGGCAAGCAATCAGCCCCAGCATTTT.

This clonotype was seen ten or more times. The chain joins TRBV7-8 to TRBJ2-4, with 7 bases that match TRBD1. Germline assignment: CDR1 SGHVS and CDR2 FQNEAQ. The trim removed 5 bases at V and 5 bases at J, leaving 6 bases unmatched. This CDR3 is 14 amino acids long. CDR3 protein: CASSRRDRQNIQYF. The CDR3, as DNA: TGTGCCAGCAGCCGCCGGGACAGACAAAACATTCAGTACTTC.

Regarding this clonotype: This could be a read error, since a much larger clone is one nucleotide away. The chain links TRBV4-1 to TRBJ1-5; no clear D gene. The CDR3 runs to 14 residues. From germline, CDR1 is MGHRA and CDR2 YSYEKL. Trimming removed 0 bases from V and 7 bases from J, with 10 bases in between. The CDR3 coding sequence is TGCGCCAGCAGCCAAGATCACGGGGTCCAGCCCCAGCATTTT. Its translation: CASSQDHGVQPQHF.

This clonotype showed up many times. This chain joins TRBV7-9 and TRBJ1-1; D unresolved. The V end lost 2 bases, the J end lost 5 bases, and 6 bases lay between the germline ends. CDR3 length: 12 residues. Looked up from germline, CDR1 is SEHNR and CDR2 is FQNEAQ (reference sequence). The DNA for the CDR3 is TGTGCCAGCAGCTTATCGGGAACTGAAGCTTTCTTT. It codes for CASSLSGTEAFF. Complete variable domain (other parts from reference TRBV7-9 and TRBJ1-1): DTGVSQNPRHKITKRGQNVTFRCDPISEHNRLYWYRQTLGQGPEFLTYFQNEAQLEKSRLLSDRFSAERPKGSFSTLEIQRTEQGDSAMYLCASSLSGTEAFFGQGTRLTVV.

This clonotype was counted ten times or more. The rearrangement joins TRBV5-1 to TRBJ2-3, with D unresolved. From germline, CDR1 is SGHRS and CDR2 YFSETQ. This CDR3 has 12 amino acids. Trimming pared 1 base from V and 4 bases from J, leaving 4 bases between. CDR3 sequence (DNA): TGCGCCAGCAGCTTGAACGCAGATACGCAGTATTTT. It codes for CASSLNADTQYF.

The chain couples TRBV9 to TRBJ2-1; D is possibly TRBD2 (6 bases). This CDR3 region has 15 residues. Trimming shortened V by 3 bases and J by 8 bases, and 18 bases separated the two germline ends. Germline CDR1 SGDLS, CDR2 YYNGEE. CDR3 region: CASSATRDSAHEQFF. The CDR3 DNA is TGTGCCAGCAGCGCAACCCGGGACTCCGCCCATGAGCAGTTCTTC.

This clonotype occurred many times. CDR3 nucleotide sequence: TGCGCCAGCAGGGAGCTAGCGGGGGGCCTAGAGACCCAGTACTTC. Encoded protein: CASRELAGGLETQYF. The rearrangement links TRBV5-1 to TRBJ2-5; 11 nucleotides align to TRBD2. This CDR3 comprises 15 residues. Trimming removed 5 bases from V and 4 bases from J; junction bases left unmatched: 7. CDR1 is SGHRS, CDR2 YFSETQ, per germline.

In this sample, this clonotype turned up many times. The V and J genes are TRBV6-5 and TRBJ1-4; 8 positions agree with TRBD1. The V and J ends lost 0 bases and 8 bases, in that order; junction bases with no gene match: 5. The CDR3 is 15 amino acids. The germline CDR1 and CDR2 sequences are MNHEY and SVGAGI. The CDR3 loop reads CASSYSRQGNEKLFF. The CDR3 DNA sequence: TGTGCCAGCAGTTACTCGAGACAGGGGAACGAAAAACTGTTTTTT.

Many counts were recorded for this clonotype. The chain combines TRBV11-2 with TRBJ1-2, with a possible D match to TRBD1 (5 bases). V was trimmed by 6 bases and J by 4 bases, leaving 15 bases between them. From germline, CDR1 is SGHAT and CDR2 FQNNGV. The CDR3 spans 14 residues. The CDR3 is CASSPGPESYGYTF. CDR3 nucleotide sequence: TGTGCCAGCAGTCCGGGGCCGGAGAGCTATGGCTACACCTTC.

This clonotype was observed at least ten times. This chain links TRBV12-3 or TRBV12-4 with TRBJ1-2; 7 nucleotides agree with TRBD1. V lost 6 bases, J lost 10 bases, and 17 bases stayed unmatched. The CDR3 runs to 15 residues. In DNA, the CDR3 is TGTGCCAGCAGGTCGGGGGACTCCCGGGACAGATACTACACCTTC. The encoded protein is CASRSGDSRDRYYTF.

This clonotype has ten or more counts. CDR3 protein: CASSLSPGTGRNEQFF. In DNA, the CDR3 is TGTGCCAGCAGCCTCTCGCCCGGGACAGGGAGGAATGAGCAGTTCTTC. The V call is TRBV5-5, the J call TRBJ2-1; 9 positions agree with TRBD1. Germline values: CDR1 SGHKS, CDR2 YYEKEE (reference sequence). The CDR3 contains 16 residues. After removal of 4 bases from V and 7 bases from J, the junction contained 12 bases not matched to a gene. Together with reference TRBV5-5 and TRBJ2-1, the CDR3 gives the full variable domain: DAGVTQSPTHLIKTRGQQVTLRCSPISGHKSVSWYQQVLGQGPQFIFQYYEKEERGRGNFPDRFSARQFPNYSSELNVNALLLGDSALYLCASSLSPGTGRNEQFFGPGTRLTVL.

This clonotype was counted ten times or more. V usage is TRBV5-4 and J usage is TRBJ2-5; D may be TRBD1 (6 bases). The CDR3 has 14 amino acids. Germline V gives CDR1 SGHNT, CDR2 YYREEE (reference sequence). Trimming removed 2 bases at V and 1 base at J, with 9 bases between. This chain's CDR3 is CASSFRTAQETQYF. CDR3 bases: TGTGCCAGCAGCTTTAGGACAGCCCAAGAGACCCAGTACTTC.

This chain connects TRBV28 to TRBJ2-3; D is undetermined. V was shortened by 8 bases and J by 0 bases, with 9 bases between the two germline ends. The CDR3 contains 13 residues. Germline CDR1 is MDHEN and CDR2 is SYDVKM. This CDR3 reads CASVLSSTDTQYF. The CDR3 DNA follows: TGTGCCAGCGTTTTGTCTAGCACAGATACGCAGTATTTT. Based on the CDR3 plus reference TRBV28 and TRBJ2-3, the full variable domain is DVKVTQSSRYLVKRTGEKVFLECVQDMDHENMFWYRQDPGLGLRLIYFSYDVKMKEKGDIPEGYSVSREKKERFSLILESASTNQTSMYLCASVLSSTDTQYFGPGTRLTVL.

At least ten counts were recorded for this clonotype. The V call is TRBV10-2, the J call TRBJ2-7; possibly TRBD2 for D (6 bases). V was shortened by 3 bases and J by 2 bases, with 11 bases between the two germline ends. This CDR3 comprises 14 residues. From germline, CDR1 is WSHSY and CDR2 SAAADI. Here the CDR3 DNA reads TGCGCCAGCAGTGACGGGGGACCTACCTACGAGCAGTACGTC. The encoded protein is CASSDGGPTYEQYV.

This clonotype was observed many times. The rearrangement links TRBV11-3 to TRBJ2-1, with D unresolved. This CDR3 is built from 13 residues. V was shortened by 2 bases and J by 9 bases, with 11 bases between the two germline ends. The germline CDR1 and CDR2 sequences are SGHNT and YENEEA. CDR3 coding DNA: TGTGCCAGCAGCTTAAAAGGCCAGGTTGAGCAGTTCTTC. Its translation: CASSLKGQVEQFF. The full variable domain, rest sourced from reference TRBV11-3 and TRBJ2-1, is EAGVVQSPRYKIIEKKQPVAFWCNPISGHNTLYWYLQNLGQGPELLIRYENEEAVDDSQLPKDRFSAERLKGVDSTLKIQPAELGDSAVYLCASSLKGQVEQFFGPGTRLTVL.

This clonotype was recorded at least ten times. One junction end disagrees with the germline gene, perhaps due to a read error. V gene TRBV5-1 combines with J gene TRBJ2-7; D may be TRBD1 (6 bases). The CDR3 is made up of 13 amino acids. In germline, CDR1 is SGHRS, CDR2 YFSETQ. The CDR3 nucleotides read TGCGCCATCAGCCAGGGACAATCCTACGAGCAGTACTTC. It translates to CAISQGQSYEQYF.

At least ten counts were recorded for this clonotype. The chain links TRBV7-9 to TRBJ2-1; the D is unclear. Germline CDR1 reads SEHNR; CDR2 reads FQNEAQ (reference sequence). V lost 3 bases and J lost 9, with 6 bases in between. CDR3 length: 11 amino acids. CDR3 loop: CASSFSSEQFF. The CDR3 coding sequence is TGTGCCAGCAGCTTCTCCAGTGAGCAGTTCTTC.